Here is one T cell receptor beta chain with its context. Its matching antigen is unknown. Amplification used 60 Vbeta primers and 13 Jbeta primers. Produced via immunoSEQ multiplex PCR; TCRdb's table is partial and in-frame only. The repertoire holds 110,000 or so clones, 80% to 85% seen once, with 6.9% in the top ten. The V and J ends lost 7 bases and 0 bases respectively, with 15 bases between them. CDR3 length: 15 residues. The germline gives CDR1 SQVTM, CDR2 ANQGSEA. This entry belongs to a study of cytomegalovirus exposure and HLA in healthy donors. General observations from the study: Sequencing likely produced, as an artifact, a cluster of highly shared sequence variants. The study reported that TCR beta sequences accurately predicted HLA-A and HLA-B alleles in most subjects. Reported results showed that the classifier diagnosed cytomegalovirus status with high specificity and sensitivity.

The rearrangement links TRBV29-1 to TRBJ1-4; possible D gene TRBD1, 6 bases. This clonotype originated in a young man in good health and CMV-seropositive. The specimen sequenced was PBMCs. DNA for the CDR3: TGCAGCGCTTTGGACAGTATCGCAACTAATGAAAAACTGTTTTTT. Its translation is CSALDSIATNEKLFF.